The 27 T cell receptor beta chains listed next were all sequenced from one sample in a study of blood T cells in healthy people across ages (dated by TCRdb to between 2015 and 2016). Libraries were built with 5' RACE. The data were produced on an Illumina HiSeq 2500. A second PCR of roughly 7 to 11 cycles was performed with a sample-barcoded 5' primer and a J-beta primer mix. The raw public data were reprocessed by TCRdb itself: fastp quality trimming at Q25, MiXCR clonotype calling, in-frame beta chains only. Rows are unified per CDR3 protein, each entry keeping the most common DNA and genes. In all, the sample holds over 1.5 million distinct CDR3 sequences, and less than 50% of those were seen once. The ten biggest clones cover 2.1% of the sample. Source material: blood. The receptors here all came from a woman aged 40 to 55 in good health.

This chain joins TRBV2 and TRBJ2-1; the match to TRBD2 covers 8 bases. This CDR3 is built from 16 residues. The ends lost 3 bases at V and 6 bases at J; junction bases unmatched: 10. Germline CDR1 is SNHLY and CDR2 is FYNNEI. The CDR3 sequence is CASSDGGGHTSNEQFF. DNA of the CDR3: TGTGCCAGCAGTGACGGGGGGGGACATACTTCCAATGAGCAGTTCTTC. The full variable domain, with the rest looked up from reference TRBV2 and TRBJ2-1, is EPEVTQTPSHQVTQMGQEVILRCVPISNHLYFYWYRQILGQKVEFLVSFYNNEISEKSEIFDDQFSVERPDGSNFTLKIRSTKLEDSAMYFCASSDGGGHTSNEQFFGPGTRLTVL.

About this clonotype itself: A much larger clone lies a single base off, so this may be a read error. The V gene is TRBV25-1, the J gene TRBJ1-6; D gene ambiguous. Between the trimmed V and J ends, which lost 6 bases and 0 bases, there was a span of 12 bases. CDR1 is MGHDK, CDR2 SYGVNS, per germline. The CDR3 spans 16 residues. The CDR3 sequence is CASSAGKSSYNSPLHF. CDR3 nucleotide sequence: TGTGCCAGCAGCGCCGGCAAGAGCTCCTATAATTCACCCCTCCACTTT.

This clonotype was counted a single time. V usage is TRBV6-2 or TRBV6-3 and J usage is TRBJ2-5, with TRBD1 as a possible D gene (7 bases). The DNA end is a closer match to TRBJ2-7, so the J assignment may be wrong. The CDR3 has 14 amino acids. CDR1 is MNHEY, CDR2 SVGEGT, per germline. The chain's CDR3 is CAGSRQGGTYEQYF. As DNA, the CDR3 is TGTGCCGGCTCTCGACAGGGAGGAACGTACGAGCAGTACTTC.

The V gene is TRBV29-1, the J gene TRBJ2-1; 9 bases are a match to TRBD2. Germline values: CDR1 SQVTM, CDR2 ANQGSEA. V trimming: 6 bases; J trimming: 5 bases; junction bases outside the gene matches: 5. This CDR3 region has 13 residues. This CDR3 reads CSVRGGAHNEQFF. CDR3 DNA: TGCAGCGTCCGCGGGGGGGCCCACAATGAGCAGTTCTTC.

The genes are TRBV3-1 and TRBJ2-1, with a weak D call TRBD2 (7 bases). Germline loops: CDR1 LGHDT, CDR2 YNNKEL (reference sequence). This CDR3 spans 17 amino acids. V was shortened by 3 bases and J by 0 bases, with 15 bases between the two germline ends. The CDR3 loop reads CASSQGGGGSSYNEQFF. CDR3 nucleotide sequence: TGTGCCAGCAGCCAGGGGGGCGGGGGAAGCTCCTACAATGAGCAGTTCTTC.

The CDR3 loop reads CASSQSRAPAETQYF. DNA of the CDR3: TGTGCCAGCAGCCAGTCCCGGGCCCCGGCAGAGACCCAGTACTTC. This rearrangement joins TRBV3-1 to TRBJ2-7; no firm D call. The J call may be incorrect, as the DNA end agrees better with TRBJ2-5. This CDR3 has 15 amino acids. The germline CDR1 and CDR2 sequences are LGHDT and YNNKEL (reference sequence).

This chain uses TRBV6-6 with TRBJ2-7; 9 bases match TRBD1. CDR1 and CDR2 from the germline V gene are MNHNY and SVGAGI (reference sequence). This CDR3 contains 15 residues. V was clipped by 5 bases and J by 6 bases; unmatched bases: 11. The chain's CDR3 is CASSMYRDRVSEQYF. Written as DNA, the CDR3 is TGTGCCAGCAGTATGTACCGGGACAGGGTATCCGAGCAGTACTTC.

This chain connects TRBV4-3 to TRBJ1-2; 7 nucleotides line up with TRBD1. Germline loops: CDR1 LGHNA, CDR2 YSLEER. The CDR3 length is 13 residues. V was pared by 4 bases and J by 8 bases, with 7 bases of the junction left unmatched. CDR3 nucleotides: TGCGCCAGCAGCCGCGTCACAGGGGCGGGCTACACCTTC. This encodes CASSRVTGAGYTF.

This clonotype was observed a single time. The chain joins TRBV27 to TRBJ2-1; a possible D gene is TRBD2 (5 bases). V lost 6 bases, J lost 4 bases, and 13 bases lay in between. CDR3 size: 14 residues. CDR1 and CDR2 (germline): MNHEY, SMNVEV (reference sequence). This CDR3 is CASSRTPPYNEQFF. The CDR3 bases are TGTGCCAGCAGCCGGACTCCCCCTTACAATGAGCAGTTCTTC.

CDR3 in amino acids: CSVESPGGSYNEQYF. CDR3 in DNA: TGCAGCGTTGAATCCCCGGGGGGCTCCTACAATGAGCAGTACTTC. This chain uses TRBV29-1 with TRBJ2-1; TRBD2 is a possible D gene (7 bases). The J call may be in error: the DNA end matches TRBJ2-7 better. The CDR3 is 15 residues long. CDR1 and CDR2 (germline): SQVTM, ANQGSEA.

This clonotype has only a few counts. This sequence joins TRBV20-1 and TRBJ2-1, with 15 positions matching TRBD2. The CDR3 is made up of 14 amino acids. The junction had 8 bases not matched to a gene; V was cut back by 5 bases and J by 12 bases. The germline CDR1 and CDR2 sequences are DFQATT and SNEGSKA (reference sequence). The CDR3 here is CSAYGLAGGSVQFF. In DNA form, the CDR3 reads TGCAGTGCTTATGGACTAGCGGGGGGGTCTGTGCAGTTCTTC.

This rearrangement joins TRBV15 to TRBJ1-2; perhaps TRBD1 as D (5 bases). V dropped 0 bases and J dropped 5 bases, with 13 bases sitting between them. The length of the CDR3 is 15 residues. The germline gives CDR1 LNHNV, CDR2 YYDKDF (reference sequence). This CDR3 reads CATSRDTSAGYGYTF. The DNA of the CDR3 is TGTGCCACCAGCAGAGATACTTCGGCAGGGTATGGCTACACCTTC. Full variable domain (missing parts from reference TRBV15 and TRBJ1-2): DAMVIQNPRYQVTQFGKPVTLSCSQTLNHNVMYWYQQKSSQAPKLLFHYYDKDFNNEADTPDNFQSRRPNTSFCFLDIRSPGLGDTAMYLCATSRDTSAGYGYTFGSGTRLTVV.

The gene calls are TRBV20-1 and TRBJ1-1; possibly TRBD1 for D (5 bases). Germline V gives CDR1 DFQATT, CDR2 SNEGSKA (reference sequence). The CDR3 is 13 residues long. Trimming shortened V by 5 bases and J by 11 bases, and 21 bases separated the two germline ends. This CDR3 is CSARGEENTGAFF. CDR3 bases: TGCAGTGCTCGGGGGGAAGAGAACACTGGCGCTTTCTTT.

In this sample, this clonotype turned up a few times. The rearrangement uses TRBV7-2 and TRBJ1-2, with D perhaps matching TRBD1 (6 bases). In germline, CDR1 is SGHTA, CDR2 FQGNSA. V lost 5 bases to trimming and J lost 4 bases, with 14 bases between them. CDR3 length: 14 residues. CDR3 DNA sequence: TGTGCCAGCAGCGGAATGGGGGGCCTCTATGGCTACACCTTC. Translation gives CASSGMGGLYGYTF.

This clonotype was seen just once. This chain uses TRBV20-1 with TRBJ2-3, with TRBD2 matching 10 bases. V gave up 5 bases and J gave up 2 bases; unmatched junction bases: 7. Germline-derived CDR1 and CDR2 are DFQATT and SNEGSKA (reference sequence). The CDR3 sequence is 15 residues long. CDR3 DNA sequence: TGCAGTGCTGAAAGCGGGGGGGCCATCACAGATACGCAGTATTTT. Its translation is CSAESGGAITDTQYF.

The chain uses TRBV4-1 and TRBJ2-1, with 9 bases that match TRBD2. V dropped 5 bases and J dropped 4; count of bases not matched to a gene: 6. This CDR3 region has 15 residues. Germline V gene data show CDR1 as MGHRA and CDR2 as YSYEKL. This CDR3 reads CASSCGLAGYNEQFF. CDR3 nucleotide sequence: TGCGCCAGCAGCTGCGGGCTAGCGGGGTACAATGAGCAGTTCTTC.

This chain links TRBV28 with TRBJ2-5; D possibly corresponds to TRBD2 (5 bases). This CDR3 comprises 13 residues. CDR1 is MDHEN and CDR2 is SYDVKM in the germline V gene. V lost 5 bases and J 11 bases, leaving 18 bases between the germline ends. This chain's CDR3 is CASSLNRLREQYF. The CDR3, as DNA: TGTGCCAGCAGTCTTAATCGGTTGAGGGAGCAGTACTTC.

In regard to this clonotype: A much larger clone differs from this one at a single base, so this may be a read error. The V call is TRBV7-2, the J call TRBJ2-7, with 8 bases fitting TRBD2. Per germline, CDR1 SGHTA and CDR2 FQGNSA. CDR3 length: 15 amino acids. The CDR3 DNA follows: TGTGCCAGCAGCACGGCGCCACTAGCGGCATACGGGCAGTACTTC. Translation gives CASSTAPLAAYGQYF.

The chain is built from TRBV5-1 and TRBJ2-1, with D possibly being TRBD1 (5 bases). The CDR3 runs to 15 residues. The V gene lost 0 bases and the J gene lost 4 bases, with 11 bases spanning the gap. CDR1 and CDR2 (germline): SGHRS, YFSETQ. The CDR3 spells CASSLVGEEYNEQFF. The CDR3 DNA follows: TGCGCCAGCAGCTTGGTAGGGGAAGAGTACAATGAGCAGTTCTTC.

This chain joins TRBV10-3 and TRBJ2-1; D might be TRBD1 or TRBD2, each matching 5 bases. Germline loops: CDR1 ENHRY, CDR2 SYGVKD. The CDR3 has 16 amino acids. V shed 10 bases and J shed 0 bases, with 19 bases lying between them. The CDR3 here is CANSGGDRISYNEQFF. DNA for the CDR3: TGTGCCAACAGCGGTGGGGACCGCATCTCCTACAATGAGCAGTTCTTC.

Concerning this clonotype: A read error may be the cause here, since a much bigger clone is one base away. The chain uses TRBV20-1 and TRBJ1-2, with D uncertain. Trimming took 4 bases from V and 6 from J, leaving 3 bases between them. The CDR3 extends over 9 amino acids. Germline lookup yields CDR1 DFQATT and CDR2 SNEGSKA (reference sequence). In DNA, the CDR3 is TGCAGTGCTAATAATGGCTACACCTTC. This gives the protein CSANNGYTF.

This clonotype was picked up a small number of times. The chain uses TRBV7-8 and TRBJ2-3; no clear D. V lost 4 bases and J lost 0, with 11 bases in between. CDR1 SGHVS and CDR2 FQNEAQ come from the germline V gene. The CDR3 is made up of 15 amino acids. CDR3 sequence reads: CASSSWAVSTDTQYF. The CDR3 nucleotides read TGTGCCAGCAGCTCTTGGGCTGTGAGCACAGATACGCAGTATTTT.

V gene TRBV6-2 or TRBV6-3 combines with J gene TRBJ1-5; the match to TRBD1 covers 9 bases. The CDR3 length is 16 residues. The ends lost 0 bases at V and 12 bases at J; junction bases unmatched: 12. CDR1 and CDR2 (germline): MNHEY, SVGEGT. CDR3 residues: CASSYSGQGHRRDQHF. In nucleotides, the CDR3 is TGTGCCAGCAGTTACTCGGGACAGGGCCACCGTCGCGACCAGCATTTT.

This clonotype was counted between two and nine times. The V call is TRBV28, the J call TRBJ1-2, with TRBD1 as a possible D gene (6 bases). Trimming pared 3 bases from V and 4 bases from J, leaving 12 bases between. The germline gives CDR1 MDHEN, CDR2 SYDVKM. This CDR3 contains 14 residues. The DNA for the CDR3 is TGTGCCAGCAGTTTCGGGGGGGCCTCCTATGGCTACACCTTC. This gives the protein CASSFGGASYGYTF.

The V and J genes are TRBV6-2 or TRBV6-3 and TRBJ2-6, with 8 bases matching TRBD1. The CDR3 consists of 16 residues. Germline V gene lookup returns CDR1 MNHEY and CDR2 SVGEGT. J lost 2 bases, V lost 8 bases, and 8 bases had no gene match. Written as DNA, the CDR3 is TGTGCCAGCTCTAATCGACAGGGGACTGGGGCCAACGTCCTGACTTTC. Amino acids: CASSNRQGTGANVLTF.

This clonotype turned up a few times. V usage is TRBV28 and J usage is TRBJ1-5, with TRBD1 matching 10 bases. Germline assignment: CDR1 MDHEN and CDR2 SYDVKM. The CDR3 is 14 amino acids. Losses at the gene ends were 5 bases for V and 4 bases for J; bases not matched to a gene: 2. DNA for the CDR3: TGTGCCAGCAGTGAGGACAGGGGGAATCAGCCCCAGCATTTT. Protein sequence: CASSEDRGNQPQHF.

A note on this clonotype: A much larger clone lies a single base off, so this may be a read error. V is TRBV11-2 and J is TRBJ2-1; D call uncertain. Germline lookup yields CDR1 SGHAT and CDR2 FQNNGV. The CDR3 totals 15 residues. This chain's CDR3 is CASSLDSGSYNERFF. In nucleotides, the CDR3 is TGTGCCAGCAGCTTAGATTCTGGGTCCTACAATGAGCGGTTCTTC.